This T cell receptor beta chain was retrieved from a study of T-cell memory formation after mild COVID-19. On the study more broadly: Largely, TCR clusters stayed within a single donor. Overall study results and limits: In second-wave clones peaking day 37, SARS-CoV-2 specificity remained unconfirmed. Cross-reactive memory seemingly joined, as some responding clones were found in pre-infection memory.

TCRdb itself ran the 5' RACE reads through MiXCR, one entry per CDR3 protein. The data contain 50,000 or so distinct CDR3 sequences, roughly an eighth of them seen just once; the ten biggest clones take up around 25%. V lost 2 bases and J 9 bases, leaving 8 bases between the germline ends. The CDR3 has 12 residues. CDR1 is SGHTA, CDR2 FQGTGA, per germline. This clonotype was observed a few times. Its antigen is unknown. This chain links TRBV7-3 with TRBJ2-1; D is ambiguous. Source material: PBMCs or a T cell subset sorted from them (not recorded which). This TCR was sampled from a man between 18 and 35 years old who had mild COVID-19 (a few samples of this study predate the infection). Cell type and time point are not known. Written as DNA, the CDR3 is TGTGCCAGCAGCTTACAATCGCGTGAGCAGTTCTTC. Protein product: CASSLQSREQFF.